Below, 18 T cell receptor beta chains from the same sample are listed, as sequenced in a study of cytomegalovirus exposure and HLA in healthy donors. Amplification used 60 Vbeta primers and 13 Jbeta primers. Data came from immunoSEQ multiplex PCR; TCRdb stores just in-frame clones and leaves some out. Of tens of thousands of clones in the sample, roughly 86% were seen once. Sequenced input: PBMCs. The receptors originated from a young man in good health and CMV-seropositive.

This chain links TRBV28 with TRBJ2-7, with D maybe TRBD2 (5 bases). This CDR3 is built from 12 residues. With 5 bases removed from V and 4 bases from J, the gap between germline ends came to 9 bases. The V gene's germline CDR1 is MDHEN and CDR2 SYDVKM. This chain's CDR3 is CASSPGWYEQYF. The CDR3 DNA reads as TGTGCCAGCAGTCCGGGGTGGTACGAGCAGTACTTC.

This chain links TRBV27 with TRBJ2-3; D might be TRBD1 (5 bases). Trimming removed 10 bases from V and 3 bases from J, with 17 bases in between. Per the germline V gene, CDR1 is MNHEY and CDR2 is SMNVEV (reference sequence). The CDR3 runs 14 residues. The CDR3 bases are TGTGCCACCCGAGACAGAGCCAGGACAGATACGCAGTATTTT. It is translated as CATRDRARTDTQYF.

The genes are TRBV6-5 and TRBJ2-5; D uncertain. The V and J ends lost 5 bases and 2 bases respectively, with 9 bases between them. Germline CDR1 MNHEY, CDR2 SVGAGI. This CDR3 has 13 residues. The CDR3: CASSTGLQETQYF. In nucleotides, the CDR3 is TGTGCCAGCAGTACGGGTCTACAAGAGACCCAGTACTTC.

This clone was counted a few times. The V and J genes are TRBV18 and TRBJ1-5; TRBD1 aligns across 9 bases. Unmatched junction bases numbered 8, after V lost 2 bases and J lost 15 bases. The CDR3 sequence is 13 residues long. Germline V gene sequence: CDR1 KGHSH, CDR2 LQKENI. DNA for the CDR3: TGTGCCAGCTCACCAGATGGGGACAGGGTCCGGCATTTT. Protein: CASSPDGDRVRHF.

This chain links TRBV4-1 with TRBJ2-3; 9 nucleotides match TRBD2. The CDR3 length is 15 residues. Germline-derived CDR1 and CDR2 are MGHRA and YSYEKL. V lost 3 bases, J lost 2 bases, and 3 bases stayed unmatched. CDR3 in DNA: TGCGCCAGCAGCCACGTAGCGGGGGACACAGATACGCAGTATTTT. Its translation is CASSHVAGDTDTQYF.

The V and J genes are TRBV28 and TRBJ1-1; D is undetermined. This CDR3 region has 12 residues. Trimming cost V 10 bases and J 1 base, with 10 bases left between them. The V gene's germline CDR1 is MDHEN and CDR2 SYDVKM. For the CDR3, the DNA is TGTGCCACTTGGACTGGGAACACTGAAGCTTTCTTT. Amino acid sequence: CATWTGNTEAFF.

The rearrangement links TRBV19 to TRBJ2-6; weak D call: TRBD2 (6 bases). Germline V gene sequence: CDR1 LNHDA, CDR2 SQIVND (reference sequence). Deletions cut 5 bases from V and 2 bases from J, with 22 bases between. The CDR3 runs 19 residues. The CDR3, as DNA: TGTGCCAGTAGTGGATTCGTGAGGGAGGAAGGGCCTGGGGCCAACGTCCTGACTTTC. Its protein is CASSGFVREEGPGANVLTF.

V and J are TRBV15 and TRBJ2-1; D might be TRBD1 (5 bases). CDR3 length: 14 residues. V was shortened by 5 bases and J by 6 bases, with 14 bases between the two germline ends. The V gene's germline CDR1 is LNHNV and CDR2 YYDKDF (reference sequence). The CDR3 loop reads CATSPIGAGNEQFF. The DNA of the CDR3 is TGTGCCACCAGCCCGATAGGGGCCGGCAATGAGCAGTTCTTC.

The rearrangement joins TRBV5-1 to TRBJ2-7; 7 nucleotides line up with TRBD1. This CDR3 is 16 amino acids long. The V gene end was trimmed by 4 bases and the J gene end by 2 bases; junction bases not matched to a gene: 12. Germline V gene sequence: CDR1 SGHRS, CDR2 YFSETQ. The CDR3 here is CASSGGTGDPTYEQYF. CDR3 DNA sequence: TGCGCCAGCAGCGGGGGTACAGGGGACCCAACCTACGAGCAGTACTTC.

V usage is TRBV27 and J usage is TRBJ1-5; D gene unclear. The CDR3 covers 17 residues. The germline gives CDR1 MNHEY, CDR2 SMNVEV (reference sequence). V was clipped by 2 bases and J by 4 bases, with 18 bases between them. The CDR3 reads CASSLAGSRGLNQPQHF. The CDR3 DNA follows: TGTGCCAGCAGTTTAGCAGGCAGTCGGGGTCTTAATCAGCCCCAGCATTTT.

The V call is TRBV5-4, the J call TRBJ2-6; D gene ambiguous. Between the trimmed V and J ends, which lost 3 bases and 4 bases, there was a span of 14 bases. The germline gives CDR1 SGHNT, CDR2 YYREEE (reference sequence). The CDR3 contains 16 residues. Written as DNA, the CDR3 is TGTGCCAGCAGCTCCCTGACGGGTACAGGGGCCAACGTCCTGACTTTC. As protein: CASSSLTGTGANVLTF.

The chain joins TRBV27 to TRBJ2-7; 7 bases fit TRBD2. CDR1 MNHEY and CDR2 SMNVEV come from the germline V gene (reference sequence). The CDR3 covers 16 residues. The ends lost 2 bases at V and 2 bases at J; junction bases unmatched: 9. For the CDR3, the DNA is TGTGCCAGCAGTTTAATAGGGGCTAGCGGACCCTACGAGCAGTACTTC. It translates to CASSLIGASGPYEQYF.

The chain carries TRBV5-6 and TRBJ2-7; 13 bases agree with TRBD2. V lost 4 bases, J lost 4 bases, and 8 bases stayed unmatched. The CDR3 runs to 16 residues. From germline, CDR1 is SGHDT and CDR2 YYEEEE. The CDR3: CASSARTSGSRYEQYF. The CDR3 region has the DNA TGTGCCAGCAGCGCCCGGACTAGCGGGAGTCGGTACGAGCAGTACTTC.

This chain uses TRBV19 with TRBJ1-2, with D maybe TRBD1 (5 bases). This CDR3 comprises 13 residues. Germline CDR1 is LNHDA and CDR2 is SQIVND (reference sequence). With 1 base removed from V and 9 bases from J, the gap between germline ends came to 12 bases. CDR3 residues: CASSIGIDRSYTF. The CDR3 nucleotides are TGTGCCAGTAGTATAGGGATAGACAGAAGCTACACCTTC.

The CDR3: CASSLPTLNTEAFF. The CDR3 nucleotides read TGTGCCAGCAGTCTTCCGACATTGAACACTGAAGCTTTCTTT. The chain uses TRBV28 and TRBJ1-1; D call uncertain. V was shortened by 5 bases and J by 0 bases, with 10 bases between the two germline ends. The CDR3 covers 14 residues. In germline, CDR1 is MDHEN, CDR2 SYDVKM.

The chain recombines TRBV29-1 with TRBJ2-7, with 9 bases fitting TRBD1. CDR1 is SQVTM, CDR2 ANQGSEA, per germline. V trimming: 6 bases; J trimming: 5 bases; junction bases outside the gene matches: 11. The CDR3 runs 14 residues. The CDR3 here is CSVGGDRDSNEQYF. The CDR3 DNA is TGCAGCGTGGGGGGGGACAGGGATTCCAACGAGCAGTACTTC.

The chain couples TRBV6-5 to TRBJ1-1; possible D gene TRBD1, 6 bases. V was cut by 6 bases and J by 11 bases, with 16 bases left in between. CDR1 and CDR2 from the germline V gene are MNHEY and SVGAGI. This CDR3 spans 12 amino acids. The CDR3, as DNA: TGTGCCAGCAGCCAGTCGGGACAAAAGGCTTTCTTT. As protein: CASSQSGQKAFF.

This rearrangement joins TRBV9 to TRBJ2-1; 7 bases agree with TRBD1. The CDR3 has 16 residues. CDR1 and CDR2 from the germline V gene are SGDLS and YYNGEE. Trimming removed 0 bases from V and 5 bases from J; junction bases left unmatched: 8. The CDR3 nucleotides read TGTGCCAGCAGCGTAGGGACAGGAGTTCGTCACAATGAGCAGTTCTTC. It translates to CASSVGTGVRHNEQFF.